Below are 9 T cell receptor beta chains sequenced from a single sample in a study of beta chain features in type 1 diabetes. Sequencing targeted expressed TCRB transcripts, as all isolated RNA had been reverse transcribed. Sequenced by immunoSEQ multiplex PCR; TCRdb stores in-frame clones only, minus some. The sample lists approximately 150,000 clones; 7.5% to 10% were seen once. Specimen: central memory CD4+ T cells from blood. The receptors originated from a woman between 18 and 29 years old in good health.

This chain links TRBV7-2 with TRBJ1-1, with D unclear. The CDR3 runs to 14 residues. V was trimmed by 3 bases and J by 4 bases, leaving 12 bases between them. Germline CDR1 is SGHTA and CDR2 is FQGNSA. This CDR3 reads CASSFMRDSTEAFF. CDR3 DNA sequence: TGTGCCAGCAGCTTTATGAGGGATTCCACTGAAGCTTTCTTT.

This clone was counted between two and nine times. The chain recombines TRBV6-5 with TRBJ2-1; weak D call: TRBD2 (6 bases). The CDR3 length is 13 residues. Trimming left V 9 bases short and J 5 bases short, with 14 bases between. CDR1 is MNHEY and CDR2 is SVGAGI in the germline V gene. The CDR3 here is CASWGTFNNEQFF. The CDR3 coding sequence is TGTGCCAGTTGGGGGACTTTTAACAATGAGCAGTTCTTC.

In its sample, this clone was seen a few times. This chain uses TRBV9 with TRBJ1-1, with D possibly being TRBD1 (5 bases). This CDR3 contains 12 residues. CDR1 is SGDLS, CDR2 YYNGEE, per germline. The germline V and J ends were trimmed by 3 bases and 8 bases, with 11 bases remaining between them. In DNA, the CDR3 is TGTGCCAGCAGCGCGGCAGGGTTGGAAGCTTTCTTT. Translation: CASSAAGLEAFF.

This clone was picked up a small number of times. The genes are TRBV12-5 and TRBJ2-3; D is perhaps TRBD2 (6 bases). The CDR3 sequence is 17 residues long. CDR1 is LGHNT and CDR2 is FRNRAP in the germline V gene. V lost 5 bases and J 0 bases, leaving 18 bases between the germline ends. The CDR3 loop is CASGPALGTGSTDTQYF. The CDR3 nucleotides read TGTGCTAGTGGTCCCGCCCTCGGGACTGGTAGCACAGATACGCAGTATTTT.

In this sample, this clone turned up a few times. The V call is TRBV2, the J call TRBJ2-5, with D perhaps TRBD1 (7 bases). V was trimmed by 6 bases and J by 5 bases, leaving 19 bases between them. Per the germline V gene, CDR1 is SNHLY and CDR2 is FYNNEI. CDR3 length: 15 residues. CDR3 sequence reads: CASRRTGGGGETQYF. In nucleotides, the CDR3 is TGTGCCAGCAGAAGGACAGGAGGGGGAGGCGAGACCCAGTACTTC. The full variable domain, its missing parts supplied by reference TRBV2 and TRBJ2-5, is EPEVTQTPSHQVTQMGQEVILRCVPISNHLYFYWYRQILGQKVEFLVSFYNNEISEKSEIFDDQFSVERPDGSNFTLKIRSTKLEDSAMYFCASRRTGGGGETQYFGPGTRLLVL.

This clone was seen more than once but under ten times. The chain couples TRBV7-2 to TRBJ2-5; TRBD1 might be the D (5 bases). This CDR3 is built from 14 residues. V shed 0 bases and J shed 4 bases, with 9 bases lying between them. Looked up from germline, CDR1 is SGHTA and CDR2 is FQGNSA. Here the CDR3 reads CASSLATGLETQYF. The CDR3 DNA follows: TGTGCCAGCAGCTTAGCCACAGGTCTAGAGACCCAGTACTTC.

J is TRBJ1-4 and V is TRBV5-5; tentative D call: TRBD1 (5 bases). V lost 0 bases to trimming and J lost 7 bases, with 7 bases between them. This CDR3 is built from 13 residues. CDR1 is SGHKS and CDR2 is YYEKEE in the germline V gene (reference sequence). The CDR3 reads CASSLGRGEKLFF. CDR3 nucleotide sequence: TGTGCCAGCAGCTTGGGAAGGGGTGAAAAACTGTTTTTT.

This clone was observed a handful of times. The V gene is TRBV6-1, the J gene TRBJ2-1; 8 positions agree with TRBD1. Trimming cost V 6 bases and J 8 bases; bases outside gene matches: 9. Germline-derived CDR1 and CDR2 are MNHNS and SASEGT. The CDR3 extends over 14 amino acids. CDR3 coding DNA: TGTGCCAGCAGGACAGGGGATAGTGGGGATGAGCAGTTCTTC. Translated: CASRTGDSGDEQFF.

In DNA, the CDR3 is TGTGCCAGCAGCCAAGGGACACAGGGGAACACTGAAGCTTTCTTT. This codes for CASSQGTQGNTEAFF. The chain couples TRBV4-2 to TRBJ1-1, with a weak D call TRBD1 (6 bases). CDR3 length: 15 amino acids. V was shortened by 1 base and J by 1 base, with 10 bases between the two germline ends. Germline loops: CDR1 LGHNA, CDR2 YNFKEQ.